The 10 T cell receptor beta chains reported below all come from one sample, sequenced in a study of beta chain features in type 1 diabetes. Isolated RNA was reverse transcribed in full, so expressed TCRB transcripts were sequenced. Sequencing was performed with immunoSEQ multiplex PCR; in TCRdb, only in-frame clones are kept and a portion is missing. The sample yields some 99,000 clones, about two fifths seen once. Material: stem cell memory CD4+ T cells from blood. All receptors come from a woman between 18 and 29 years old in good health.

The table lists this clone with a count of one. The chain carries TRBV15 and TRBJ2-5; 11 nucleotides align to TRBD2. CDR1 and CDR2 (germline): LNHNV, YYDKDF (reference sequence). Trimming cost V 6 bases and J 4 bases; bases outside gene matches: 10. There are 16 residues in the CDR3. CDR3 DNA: TGTGCCACCAGGAGAAACTTAGCGGGAGGGCCAGAGACCCAGTACTTC. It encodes CATRRNLAGGPETQYF.

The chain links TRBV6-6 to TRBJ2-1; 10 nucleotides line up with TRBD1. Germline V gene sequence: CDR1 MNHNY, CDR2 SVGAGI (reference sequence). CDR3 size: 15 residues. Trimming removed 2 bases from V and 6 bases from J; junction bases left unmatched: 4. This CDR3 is CASSYRDRGSNEQFF. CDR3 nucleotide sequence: TGTGCCAGCAGTTACCGGGACAGGGGCTCCAATGAGCAGTTCTTC.

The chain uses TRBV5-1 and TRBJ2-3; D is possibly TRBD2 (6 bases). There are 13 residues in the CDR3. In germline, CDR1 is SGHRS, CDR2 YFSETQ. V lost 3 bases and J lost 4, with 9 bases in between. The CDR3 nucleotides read TGCGCCAGCAGCTCAGGCGGGGCAGATACGCAGTATTTT. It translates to CASSSGGADTQYF.

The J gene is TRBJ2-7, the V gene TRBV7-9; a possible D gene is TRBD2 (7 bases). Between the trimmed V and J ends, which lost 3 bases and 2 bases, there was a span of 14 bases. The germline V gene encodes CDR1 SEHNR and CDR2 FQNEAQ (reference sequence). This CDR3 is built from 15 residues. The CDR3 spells CASSLRSGTPYEQYF. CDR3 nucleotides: TGTGCCAGCAGCTTGAGGAGCGGGACACCCTACGAGCAGTACTTC.

CDR3 sequence reads: CAPAGDTEAFF. The CDR3 DNA follows: TGTGCCCCCGCGGGGGACACTGAAGCTTTCTTT. The chain is built from TRBV21-1 and TRBJ1-1. TRBV21-1 counts as a pseudogene. The CDR3 runs 11 residues.

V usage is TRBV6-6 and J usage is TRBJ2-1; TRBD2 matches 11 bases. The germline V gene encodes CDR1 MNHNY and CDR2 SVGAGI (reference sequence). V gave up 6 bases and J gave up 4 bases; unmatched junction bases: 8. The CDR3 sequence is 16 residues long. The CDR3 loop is CASSPASGRPYNEQFF. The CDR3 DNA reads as TGTGCCAGCAGCCCGGCTAGCGGGAGGCCTTACAATGAGCAGTTCTTC.

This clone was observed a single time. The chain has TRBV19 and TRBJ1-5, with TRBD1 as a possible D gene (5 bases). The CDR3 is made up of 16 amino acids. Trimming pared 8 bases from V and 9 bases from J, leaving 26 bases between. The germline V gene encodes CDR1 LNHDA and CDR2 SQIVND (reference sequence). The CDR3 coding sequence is TGTGCCAGTTCGGTAGGGGCCGGGACGGGGGTAGGGCCCCAGCATTTT. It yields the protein CASSVGAGTGVGPQHF.

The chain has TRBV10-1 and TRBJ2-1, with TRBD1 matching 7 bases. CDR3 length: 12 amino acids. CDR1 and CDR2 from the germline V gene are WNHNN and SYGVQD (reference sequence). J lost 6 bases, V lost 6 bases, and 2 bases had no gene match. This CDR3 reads CASSGDSNEQFF. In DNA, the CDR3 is TGCGCCAGCAGCGGGGACAGCAATGAGCAGTTCTTC.

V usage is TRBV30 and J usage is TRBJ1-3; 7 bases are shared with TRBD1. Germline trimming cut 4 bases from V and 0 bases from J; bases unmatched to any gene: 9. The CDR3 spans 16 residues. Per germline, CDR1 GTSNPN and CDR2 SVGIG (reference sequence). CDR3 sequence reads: CAWIYKTGISGNTIYF. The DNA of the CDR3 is TGTGCCTGGATTTACAAGACAGGGATCTCTGGAAACACCATATATTTT.

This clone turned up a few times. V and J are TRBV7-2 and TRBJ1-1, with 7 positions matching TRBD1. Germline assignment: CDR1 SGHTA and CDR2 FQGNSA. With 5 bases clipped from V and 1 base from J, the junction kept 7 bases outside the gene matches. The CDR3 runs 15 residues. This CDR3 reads CASSPRTGPNTEAFF. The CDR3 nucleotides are TGTGCCAGCAGCCCCCGGACAGGACCGAACACTGAAGCTTTCTTT.